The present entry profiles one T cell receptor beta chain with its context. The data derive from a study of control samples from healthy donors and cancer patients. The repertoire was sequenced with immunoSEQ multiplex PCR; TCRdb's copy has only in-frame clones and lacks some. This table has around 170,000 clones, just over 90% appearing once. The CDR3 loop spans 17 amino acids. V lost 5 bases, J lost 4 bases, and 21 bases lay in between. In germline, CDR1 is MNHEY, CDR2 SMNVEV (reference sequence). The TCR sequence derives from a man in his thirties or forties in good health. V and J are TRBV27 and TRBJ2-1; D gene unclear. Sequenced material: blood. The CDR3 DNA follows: TGTGCCAGCAGTCCCGGCGGTCAGGCTAGACCGTACAATGAGCAGTTCTTC. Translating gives CASSPGGQARPYNEQFF.